What follows are 9 T cell receptor beta chains derived from one specimen sequenced in a study of T cells after yellow fever vaccination. TCRdb ran MiXCR on the 5' RACE reads and lists one entry per CDR3 protein. Of about 630,000 distinct CDR3 sequences listed, around an eighth are singletons. The sample consisted of PBMCs, taken on the day of the yellow fever booster vaccination. The receptors were gathered from a man aged 25 to 45 who received the YFV17D yellow fever vaccine.

The J gene is TRBJ2-5, the V gene TRBV15; D not resolved. The V gene lost 9 bases and the J gene lost 0 bases, with 11 bases spanning the gap. The CDR3 runs to 13 residues. CDR1 LNHNV and CDR2 YYDKDF come from the germline V gene (reference sequence). CDR3 sequence reads: CATESAYQETQYF. The CDR3 region has the DNA TGTGCCACTGAGAGCGCATACCAAGAGACCCAGTACTTC. Complete variable domain (other parts from reference TRBV15 and TRBJ2-5): DAMVIQNPRYQVTQFGKPVTLSCSQTLNHNVMYWYQQKSSQAPKLLFHYYDKDFNNEADTPDNFQSRRPNTSFCFLDIRSPGLGDTAMYLCATESAYQETQYFGPGTRLLVL.

This clonotype has ten or more counts. This rearrangement joins TRBV20-1 to TRBJ2-3, with TRBD2 as a possible D gene (5 bases). From germline, CDR1 is DFQATT and CDR2 SNEGSKA (reference sequence). The V end lost 6 bases, the J end lost 0 bases, and 13 bases lay between the germline ends. The CDR3 totals 14 residues. For the CDR3, the DNA is TGCAGTGCCCACAACGGGGATAGCACAGATACGCAGTATTTT. Translating it yields CSAHNGDSTDTQYF.

In this sample, this clonotype turned up a few times. V gene TRBV19 combines with J gene TRBJ1-1; D is possibly TRBD1 (6 bases). The CDR3 has 13 residues. V lost 11 bases to trimming and J lost 4 bases, with 17 bases between them. Per germline, CDR1 LNHDA and CDR2 SQIVND (reference sequence). The CDR3: CACGGARGTEAFF. The CDR3 DNA sequence: TGTGCCTGCGGAGGGGCCAGGGGCACTGAAGCTTTCTTT.

The chain couples TRBV7-9 to TRBJ2-2, with D possibly being TRBD1 (5 bases). The germline gives CDR1 SEHNR, CDR2 FQNEAQ (reference sequence). Trimming pared 6 bases from V and 2 bases from J, leaving 10 bases between. The CDR3 is 14 residues long. CDR3 bases: TGTGCCAGCAGTTCCGACAGTAACACCGGGGAGCTGTTTTTT. Its translation is CASSSDSNTGELFF.

There are a few counts of this clonotype. The junction shows a germline mismatch at one end, possibly a read error. The genes are TRBV25-1 and TRBJ1-2, with a tentative D call TRBD1 (6 bases). Germline V gene lookup returns CDR1 MGHDK and CDR2 SYGVNS. The CDR3 sequence is 11 residues long. CDR3 DNA: TGTGCCAGCAGTGAATCCGGGACACCATATTTC. This codes for CASSESGTPYF.

This clonotype showed up many times. The J gene is TRBJ2-7, the V gene TRBV5-5; no clear D. Trimming stripped 4 bases from V and 2 bases from J, with 13 bases between. The germline V gene encodes CDR1 SGHKS and CDR2 YYEKEE (reference sequence). The CDR3 spans 14 residues. The CDR3 is CASSGRLWAYEQYF. In nucleotides, the CDR3 is TGTGCCAGCAGCGGAAGACTCTGGGCCTACGAGCAGTACTTC.

The rearrangement joins TRBV7-2 to TRBJ2-1, with D unclear. The CDR3 totals 16 residues. Germline CDR1 reads SGHTA; CDR2 reads FQGNSA. Trimming shortened V by 2 bases and J by 7 bases, and 18 bases separated the two germline ends. DNA of the CDR3: TGTGCCAGCAGCTTACAGCTGGCGAACGCAGGAAATGAGCAGTTCTTC. Protein: CASSLQLANAGNEQFF.

This sequence joins TRBV3-1 and TRBJ2-7; 14 positions match TRBD2. This CDR3 is built from 17 residues. V trimming: 4 bases; J trimming: 4 bases; junction bases outside the gene matches: 9. Germline V CDR1 and CDR2: LGHDT, YNNKEL (reference sequence). The CDR3 DNA reads TGTGCCAGCAGCCCTCTCCGACTAGCGGGAGGGCCTTACGAGCAGTACTTC. Translating it yields CASSPLRLAGGPYEQYF.

This clonotype has just a few counts. The chain is built from TRBV29-1 and TRBJ2-1; maybe TRBD1 (5 bases). Trimming took off 6 bases at V and 1 base at J, with 10 bases between the two ends. Germline V gene sequence: CDR1 SQVTM, CDR2 ANQGSEA. This CDR3 spans 13 amino acids. CDR3 loop: CSVGHLSYNEQFF. DNA for the CDR3: TGCAGCGTCGGACATCTATCCTACAATGAGCAGTTCTTC.